The 23 T cell receptor beta chains listed next were all sequenced from one sample in a study of T cell repertoires in ileal Crohn's disease. Using immunoSEQ multiplex PCR, the repertoire was profiled, and TCRdb retains in-frame clones only, with some absent. The sample lists 15,000 or so clones, about 85% occurring once. Material: ileal tissue. These receptors came from an adult with Crohn's disease.

This clone was seen just once. This rearrangement joins TRBV6-1 to TRBJ2-1; 10 bases map to TRBD2. The CDR3 spans 15 residues. Germline trimming cut 6 bases from V and 4 bases from J; bases unmatched to any gene: 6. Germline assignment: CDR1 MNHNS and CDR2 SASEGT. Here the CDR3 DNA reads TGTGCCAGCAGACCGGGACTAGCGCGATACAATGAGCAGTTCTTC. Translated: CASRPGLARYNEQFF.

This clone was counted a few times. This rearrangement joins TRBV19 to TRBJ2-1; 12 positions match TRBD1. CDR1 and CDR2 from the germline V gene are LNHDA and SQIVND (reference sequence). The CDR3 covers 15 residues. The junction had 6 bases not matched to a gene; V was cut back by 5 bases and J by 7 bases. The CDR3: CASSFRDRGLNEQFF. Here the CDR3 DNA reads TGTGCCAGTAGTTTCCGGGACAGGGGGCTTAATGAGCAGTTCTTC.

In DNA, the CDR3 is TGCGCCAGCAGCTGGACAGCTAGCCTTAATGAAAAACTGTTTTTT. Translated: CASSWTASLNEKLFF. The chain is built from TRBV5-1 and TRBJ1-4, with a possible D match to TRBD1 (6 bases). Germline V gene sequence: CDR1 SGHRS, CDR2 YFSETQ. V was cut by 3 bases and J by 4 bases, with 13 bases left in between. There are 15 residues in the CDR3.

The rearrangement links TRBV2 to TRBJ1-5; possibly TRBD1 for D (6 bases). V lost 5 bases, J lost 6 bases, and 14 bases lay in between. The CDR3 covers 14 residues. Germline loops: CDR1 SNHLY, CDR2 FYNNEI. The CDR3 reads CASSTGTPRQPQHF. The CDR3 DNA reads TGTGCCAGCAGTACTGGGACACCCCGTCAGCCCCAGCATTTT.

This chain connects TRBV28 to TRBJ1-5; tentatively, D is TRBD1 (6 bases). The CDR3 is 14 amino acids. Trimming removed 8 bases at V and 6 bases at J, with 17 bases between. Germline CDR1 reads MDHEN; CDR2 reads SYDVKM. The CDR3 reads CASRLVGAGQPQHF. The CDR3 region has the DNA TGTGCCAGCCGTCTGGTGGGGGCCGGTCAGCCCCAGCATTTT. The full variable domain, completed using reference TRBV28 and TRBJ1-5, is DVKVTQSSRYLVKRTGEKVFLECVQDMDHENMFWYRQDPGLGLRLIYFSYDVKMKEKGDIPEGYSVSREKKERFSLILESASTNQTSMYLCASRLVGAGQPQHFGDGTRLSIL.

The rearrangement joins TRBV6-5 to TRBJ2-7; 11 positions agree with TRBD2. V trimming: 6 bases; J trimming: 5 bases; junction bases outside the gene matches: 6. CDR1 is MNHEY, CDR2 SVGAGI, per germline. This CDR3 contains 14 residues. In DNA, the CDR3 is TGTGCCAGCAGCGGGACTAGCGGAAACCACGAGCAGTACTTC. It specifies CASSGTSGNHEQYF.

V gene TRBV15 combines with J gene TRBJ2-3, with TRBD1 matching 8 bases. Germline-derived CDR1 and CDR2 are LNHNV and YYDKDF (reference sequence). CDR3 length equals 16 residues. V lost 4 bases, J lost 5 bases, and 11 bases stayed unmatched. The CDR3 reads CATSTDRDRRKDTQYF. CDR3 sequence (DNA): TGTGCCACCAGCACCGACCGGGACAGGCGAAAAGATACGCAGTATTTT.

The rearrangement uses TRBV12-5 and TRBJ1-4; 9 nucleotides line up with TRBD1. The CDR3 is 17 residues long. The germline gives CDR1 LGHNT, CDR2 FRNRAP. J lost 3 bases, V lost 0 bases, and 5 bases had no gene match. The CDR3 region is CASGLVQGAPSNEKLFF. The CDR3 nucleotides read TGTGCTAGTGGTTTGGTACAGGGGGCCCCATCTAATGAAAAACTGTTTTTT.

This clone was counted only a few times. The chain is built from TRBV5-1 and TRBJ2-7, with 8 bases identical to TRBD2. V lost 4 bases and J lost 2; bases outside the gene matches: 8. The CDR3 consists of 15 residues. Germline lookup yields CDR1 SGHRS and CDR2 YFSETQ. The CDR3 DNA is TGCGCCAGCAGCCCCGGGGGGGTTGGGCCCTACGAGCAGTACTTC. This encodes CASSPGGVGPYEQYF.

The CDR3 DNA sequence: TGCAGCGCAGCTTCCCCAGGGGAAGCAGATACGCAGTATTTT. Translation: CSAASPGEADTQYF. The chain recombines TRBV29-1 with TRBJ2-3; D may be TRBD1 (6 bases). Deletions cut 7 bases from V and 4 bases from J, with 18 bases between. This CDR3 is 14 amino acids long. Looked up from germline, CDR1 is SQVTM and CDR2 is ANQGSEA.

The chain carries TRBV7-2 and TRBJ2-1, with 11 bases aligning to TRBD2. Germline V lookup: CDR1 SGHTA, CDR2 FQGNSA. Unmatched junction bases numbered 13, after V lost 5 bases and J lost 7 bases. The CDR3 runs to 17 residues. The CDR3 is CASSKRVAGGPLNEQFF. The CDR3 DNA follows: TGTGCCAGCAGCAAAAGGGTAGCGGGAGGGCCTTTAAATGAGCAGTTCTTC.

This sequence joins TRBV6-6 and TRBJ2-1; 10 bases fit TRBD2. The CDR3 sequence is 16 residues long. Germline assignment: CDR1 MNHNY and CDR2 SVGAGI (reference sequence). The ends lost 2 bases at V and 9 bases at J; junction bases unmatched: 10. The CDR3 protein is CASSYTLTSGWGEQFF. The CDR3 nucleotides are TGTGCCAGCAGTTACACTTTGACTAGCGGGTGGGGTGAGCAGTTCTTC.

V usage is TRBV5-4 and J usage is TRBJ2-1; 13 bases agree with TRBD2. Losses at the gene ends were 4 bases for V and 15 bases for J; bases not matched to a gene: 7. Germline V gene data show CDR1 as SGHNT and CDR2 as YYREEE (reference sequence). This CDR3 has 13 residues. The CDR3 coding sequence is TGTGCCAGCAGCACAGGACTAGCGGGAGTGCGGTTCTTC. Translating gives CASSTGLAGVRFF.

V gene TRBV2 combines with J gene TRBJ2-7, with 8 bases identical to TRBD2. CDR1 and CDR2 from the germline V gene are SNHLY and FYNNEI. V trimming: 6 bases; J trimming: 5 bases; junction bases outside the gene matches: 0. This CDR3 has 11 residues. This chain's CDR3 is CASRREDEQYF. The CDR3 DNA sequence: TGTGCCAGCAGGCGGGAGGACGAGCAGTACTTC.

The chain employs TRBV11-2 and TRBJ2-7; D ambiguous. V was pared by 5 bases and J by 2 bases, with 16 bases between. CDR3 length: 15 residues. The V gene's germline CDR1 is SGHAT and CDR2 FQNNGV. CDR3 residues: CASSPPKSRAYEQYF. In DNA form, the CDR3 reads TGTGCCAGCAGCCCACCGAAGAGCCGAGCCTACGAGCAGTACTTC.

This clone has a single count. The chain couples TRBV7-2 to TRBJ1-6; TRBD1 might be the D (5 bases). The germline gives CDR1 SGHTA, CDR2 FQGNSA. The CDR3 totals 14 residues. The germline V and J ends were trimmed by 7 bases and 8 bases, with 15 bases remaining between them. CDR3 DNA sequence: TGTGCCAGCACGGGCCAGGGAGGTCATTCACCCCTCCACTTT. Translated: CASTGQGGHSPLHF.

The chain combines TRBV18 with TRBJ2-1; TRBD2 matches at 14 bases. CDR3 length: 17 amino acids. Germline trimming cut 0 bases from V and 7 bases from J; bases unmatched to any gene: 5. Germline CDR1 reads KGHSH; CDR2 reads LQKENI. The CDR3 sequence: CASSPPGLAGGVNEQFF. CDR3 bases: TGTGCCAGCTCACCACCCGGACTAGCGGGAGGTGTAAATGAGCAGTTCTTC.

J is TRBJ1-1 and V is TRBV27; TRBD1 might be the D (6 bases). The CDR3 loop spans 15 amino acids. Trimming took 10 bases from V and 0 from J, leaving 18 bases between them. Germline V CDR1 and CDR2: MNHEY, SMNVEV (reference sequence). CDR3: CATRAIGQMNTEAFF. In nucleotides, the CDR3 is TGTGCCACCAGAGCTATTGGACAGATGAACACTGAAGCTTTCTTT.

The chain links TRBV27 to TRBJ2-3, with TRBD2 matching 7 bases. Germline CDR1 reads MNHEY; CDR2 reads SMNVEV (reference sequence). V gave up 3 bases and J gave up 4 bases; unmatched junction bases: 10. The CDR3 consists of 16 residues. The CDR3 DNA is TGTGCCAGCAGTTTGTTACGCGGGGGACGGGCAGATACGCAGTATTTT. Translated, it gives CASSLLRGGRADTQYF.

This chain links TRBV5-4 with TRBJ2-1; D gene ambiguous. V was cut by 3 bases and J by 8 bases, with 9 bases left in between. This CDR3 region has 12 residues. The germline V gene has CDR1 SGHNT and CDR2 YYREEE (reference sequence). The CDR3 loop is CASSSEYYEQFF. The CDR3 nucleotides read TGTGCCAGCAGCTCGGAGTATTATGAGCAGTTCTTC. Full variable domain (missing parts from reference TRBV5-4 and TRBJ2-1): ETGVTQSPTHLIKTRGQQVTLRCSSQSGHNTVSWYQQALGQGPQFIFQYYREEENGRGNFPPRFSGLQFPNYSSELNVNALELDDSALYLCASSSEYYEQFFGPGTRLTVL.

This clone has just one count. The genes are TRBV11-2 and TRBJ2-7; maybe TRBD2 (6 bases). Germline V CDR1 and CDR2: SGHAT, FQNNGV. V was pared by 1 base and J by 6 bases, with 10 bases between. The CDR3 totals 13 residues. CDR3 residues: CASSLGQRAEQYF. The CDR3 nucleotides read TGTGCCAGCAGCTTAGGGCAGCGGGCCGAGCAGTACTTC.

This sequence joins TRBV11-2 and TRBJ1-1; D uncertain. V shed 6 bases and J shed 2 bases, with 10 bases lying between them. There are 13 residues in the CDR3. Germline V gene data show CDR1 as SGHAT and CDR2 as FQNNGV. The CDR3 DNA follows: TGTGCCAGCAGATTGACGGGAAACACTGAAGCTTTCTTT. Amino acid sequence: CASRLTGNTEAFF.

This chain joins TRBV15 and TRBJ2-1; 10 nucleotides match TRBD2. V lost 1 base, J lost 4 bases, and 1 base stayed unmatched. This CDR3 comprises 15 residues. In germline, CDR1 is LNHNV, CDR2 YYDKDF (reference sequence). The CDR3 protein is CATSRGTSGYNEQFF. In DNA, the CDR3 is TGTGCCACCAGCAGAGGGACTAGCGGTTACAATGAGCAGTTCTTC. Supplemented by reference TRBV15 and TRBJ2-1, the full variable domain reads DAMVIQNPRYQVTQFGKPVTLSCSQTLNHNVMYWYQQKSSQAPKLLFHYYDKDFNNEADTPDNFQSRRPNTSFCFLDIRSPGLGDTAMYLCATSRGTSGYNEQFFGPGTRLTVL.